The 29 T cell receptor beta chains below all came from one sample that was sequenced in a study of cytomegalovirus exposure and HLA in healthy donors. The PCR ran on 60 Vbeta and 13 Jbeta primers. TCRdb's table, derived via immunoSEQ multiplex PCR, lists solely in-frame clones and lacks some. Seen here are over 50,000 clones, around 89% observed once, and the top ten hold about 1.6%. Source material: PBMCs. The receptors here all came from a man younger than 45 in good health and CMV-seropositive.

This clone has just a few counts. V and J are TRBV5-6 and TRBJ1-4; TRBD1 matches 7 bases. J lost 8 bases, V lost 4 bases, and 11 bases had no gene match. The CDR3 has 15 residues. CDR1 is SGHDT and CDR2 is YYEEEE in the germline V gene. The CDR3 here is CASSVVTGQQEKLFF. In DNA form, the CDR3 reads TGTGCCAGCAGCGTCGTCACGGGACAGCAAGAAAAACTGTTTTTT.

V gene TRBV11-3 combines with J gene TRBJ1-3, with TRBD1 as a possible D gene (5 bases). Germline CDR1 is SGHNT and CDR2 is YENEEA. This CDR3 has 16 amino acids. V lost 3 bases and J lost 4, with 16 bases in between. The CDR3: CASSFGGTTPGNTIYF. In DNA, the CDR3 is TGTGCCAGCAGCTTCGGCGGGACCACTCCGGGAAACACCATATATTTT.

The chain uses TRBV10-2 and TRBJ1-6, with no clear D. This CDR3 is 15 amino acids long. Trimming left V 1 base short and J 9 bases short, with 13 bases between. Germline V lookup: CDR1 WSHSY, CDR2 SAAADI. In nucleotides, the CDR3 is TGCGCCAGCAGTGAGTTGGGAGGGCTACCTTCACCCCTCCACTTT. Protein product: CASSELGGLPSPLHF.

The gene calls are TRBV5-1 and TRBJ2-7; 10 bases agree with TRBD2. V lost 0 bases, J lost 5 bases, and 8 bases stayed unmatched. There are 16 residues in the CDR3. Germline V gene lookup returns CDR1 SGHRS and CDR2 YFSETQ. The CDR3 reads CASSLDALAGTNEQYF. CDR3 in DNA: TGCGCCAGCAGCTTGGACGCACTAGCGGGAACCAACGAGCAGTACTTC.

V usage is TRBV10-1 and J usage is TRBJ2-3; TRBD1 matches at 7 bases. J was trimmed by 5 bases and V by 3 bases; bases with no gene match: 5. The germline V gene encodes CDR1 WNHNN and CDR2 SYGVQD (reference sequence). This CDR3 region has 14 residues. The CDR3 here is CASSEGRGKDTQYF. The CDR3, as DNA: TGCGCCAGCAGTGAAGGCAGGGGGAAAGATACGCAGTATTTT.

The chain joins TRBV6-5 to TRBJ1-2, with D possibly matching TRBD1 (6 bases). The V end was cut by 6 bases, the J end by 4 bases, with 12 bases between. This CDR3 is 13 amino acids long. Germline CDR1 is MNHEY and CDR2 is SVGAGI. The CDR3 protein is CASSIGQTYGYTF. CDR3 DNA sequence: TGTGCCAGCAGCATCGGACAGACCTATGGCTACACCTTC.

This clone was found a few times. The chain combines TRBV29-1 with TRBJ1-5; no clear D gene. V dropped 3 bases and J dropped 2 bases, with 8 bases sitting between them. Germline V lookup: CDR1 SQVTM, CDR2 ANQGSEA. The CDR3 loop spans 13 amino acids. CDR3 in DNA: TGCAGCGTTGAGGAGGATGGCAATCAGCCCCAGCATTTT. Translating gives CSVEEDGNQPQHF.

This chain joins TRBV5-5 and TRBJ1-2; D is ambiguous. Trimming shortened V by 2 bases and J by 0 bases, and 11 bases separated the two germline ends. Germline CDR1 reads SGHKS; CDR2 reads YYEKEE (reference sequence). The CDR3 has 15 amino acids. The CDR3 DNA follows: TGTGCCAGCAGCTTTGGGAGACCCACTAACTATGGCTACACCTTC. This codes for CASSFGRPTNYGYTF. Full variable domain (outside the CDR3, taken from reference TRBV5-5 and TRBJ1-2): DAGVTQSPTHLIKTRGQQVTLRCSPISGHKSVSWYQQVLGQGPQFIFQYYEKEERGRGNFPDRFSARQFPNYSSELNVNALLLGDSALYLCASSFGRPTNYGYTFGSGTRLTVV.

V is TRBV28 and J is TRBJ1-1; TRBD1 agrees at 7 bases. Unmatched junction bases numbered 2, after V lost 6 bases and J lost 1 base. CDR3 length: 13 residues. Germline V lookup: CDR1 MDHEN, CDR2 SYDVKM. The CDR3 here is CASSNRGNTEAFF. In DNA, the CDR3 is TGTGCCAGCAGCAACAGGGGGAACACTGAAGCTTTCTTT. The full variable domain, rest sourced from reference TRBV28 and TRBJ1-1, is DVKVTQSSRYLVKRTGEKVFLECVQDMDHENMFWYRQDPGLGLRLIYFSYDVKMKEKGDIPEGYSVSREKKERFSLILESASTNQTSMYLCASSNRGNTEAFFGQGTRLTVV.

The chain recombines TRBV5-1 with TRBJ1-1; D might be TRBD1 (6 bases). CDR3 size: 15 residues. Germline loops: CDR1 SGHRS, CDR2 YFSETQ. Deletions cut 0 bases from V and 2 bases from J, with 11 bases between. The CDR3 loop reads CASSLGGLSNTEAFF. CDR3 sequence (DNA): TGCGCCAGCAGCTTGGGGGGGCTATCAAACACTGAAGCTTTCTTT.

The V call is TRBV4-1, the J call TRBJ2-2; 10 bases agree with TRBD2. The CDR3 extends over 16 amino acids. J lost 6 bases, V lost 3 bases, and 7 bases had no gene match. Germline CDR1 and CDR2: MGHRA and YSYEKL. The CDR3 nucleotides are TGCGCCAGCAGCCAGGGTAGCGGGAGGTCGGCCGGGGAGCTGTTTTTT. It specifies CASSQGSGRSAGELFF.

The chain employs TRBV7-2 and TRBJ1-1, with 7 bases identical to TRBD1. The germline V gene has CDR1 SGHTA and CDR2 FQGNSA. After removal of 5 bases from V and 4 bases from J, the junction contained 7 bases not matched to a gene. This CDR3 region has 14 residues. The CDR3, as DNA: TGTGCCAGCAGCCTAACAGGGGAGACCACTGAAGCTTTCTTT. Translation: CASSLTGETTEAFF. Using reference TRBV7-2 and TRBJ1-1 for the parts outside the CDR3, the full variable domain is GAGVSQSPSNKVTEKGKDVELRCDPISGHTALYWYRQSLGQGLEFLIYFQGNSAPDKSGLPSDRFSAERTGGSVSTLTIQRTQQEDSAVYLCASSLTGETTEAFFGQGTRLTVV.

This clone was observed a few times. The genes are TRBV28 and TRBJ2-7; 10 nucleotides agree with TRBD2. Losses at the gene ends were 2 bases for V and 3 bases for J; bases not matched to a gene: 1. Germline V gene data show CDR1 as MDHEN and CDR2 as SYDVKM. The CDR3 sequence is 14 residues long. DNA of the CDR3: TGTGCCAGCAGTTTACTAGCGGGAGTCTACGAGCAGTACTTC. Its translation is CASSLLAGVYEQYF.

CDR3 sequence reads: CASSSWGVEQYF. CDR3 DNA sequence: TGTGCCAGCAGCTCATGGGGGGTAGAGCAGTACTTC. This chain joins TRBV11-3 and TRBJ2-7; D possibly corresponds to TRBD2 (6 bases). Per germline, CDR1 SGHNT and CDR2 YENEEA. The CDR3 spans 12 residues. V lost 4 bases, J lost 7 bases, and 11 bases lay in between.

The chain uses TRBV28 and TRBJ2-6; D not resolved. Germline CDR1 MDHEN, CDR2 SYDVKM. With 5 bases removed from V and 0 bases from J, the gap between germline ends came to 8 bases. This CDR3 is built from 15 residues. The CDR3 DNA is TGTGCCAGCAGTGAGAGAGGCTCTGGGGCCAACGTCCTGACTTTC. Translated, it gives CASSERGSGANVLTF. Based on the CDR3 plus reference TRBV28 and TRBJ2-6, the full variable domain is DVKVTQSSRYLVKRTGEKVFLECVQDMDHENMFWYRQDPGLGLRLIYFSYDVKMKEKGDIPEGYSVSREKKERFSLILESASTNQTSMYLCASSERGSGANVLTFGAGSRLTVL.

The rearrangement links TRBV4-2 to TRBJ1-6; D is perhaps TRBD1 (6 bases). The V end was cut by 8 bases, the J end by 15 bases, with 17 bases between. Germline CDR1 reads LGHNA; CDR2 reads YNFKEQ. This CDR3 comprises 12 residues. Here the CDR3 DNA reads TGTGCCAGCCACTTTCCGGGACAACTCCTCCACTTT. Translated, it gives CASHFPGQLLHF.

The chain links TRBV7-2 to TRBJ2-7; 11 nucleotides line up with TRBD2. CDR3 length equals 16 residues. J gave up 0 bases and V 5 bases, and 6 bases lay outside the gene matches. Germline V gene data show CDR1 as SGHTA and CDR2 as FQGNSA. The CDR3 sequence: CASSPFLAGGSYEQYF. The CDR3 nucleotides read TGTGCCAGCAGCCCCTTCCTAGCGGGAGGCTCCTACGAGCAGTACTTC.

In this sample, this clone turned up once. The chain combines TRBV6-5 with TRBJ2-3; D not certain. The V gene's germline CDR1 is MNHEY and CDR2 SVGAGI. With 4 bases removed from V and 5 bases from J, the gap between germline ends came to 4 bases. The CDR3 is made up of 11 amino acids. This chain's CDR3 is CASSSGDTQYF. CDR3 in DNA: TGTGCCAGCAGTTCGGGAGATACGCAGTATTTT.

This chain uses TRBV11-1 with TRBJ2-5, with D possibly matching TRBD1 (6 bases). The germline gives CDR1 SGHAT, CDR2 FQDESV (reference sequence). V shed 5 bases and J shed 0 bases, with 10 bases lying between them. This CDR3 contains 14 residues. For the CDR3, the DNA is TGTGCCAGCAGCAAAAACAGGGACCAAGAGACCCAGTACTTC. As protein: CASSKNRDQETQYF. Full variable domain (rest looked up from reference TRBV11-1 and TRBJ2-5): EAEVAQSPRYKITEKSQAVAFWCDPISGHATLYWYRQILGQGPELLVQFQDESVVDDSQLPKDRFSAERLKGVDSTLKIQPAELGDSAMYLCASSKNRDQETQYFGPGTRLLVL.

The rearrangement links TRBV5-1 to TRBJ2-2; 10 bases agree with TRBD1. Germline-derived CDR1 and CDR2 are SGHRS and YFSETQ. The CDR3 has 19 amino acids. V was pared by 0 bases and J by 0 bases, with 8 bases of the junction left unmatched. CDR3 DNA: TGCGCCAGCAGCTTGGGGGGACAGGGGTTCGGGACGAACACCGGGGAGCTGTTTTTT. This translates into CASSLGGQGFGTNTGELFF.

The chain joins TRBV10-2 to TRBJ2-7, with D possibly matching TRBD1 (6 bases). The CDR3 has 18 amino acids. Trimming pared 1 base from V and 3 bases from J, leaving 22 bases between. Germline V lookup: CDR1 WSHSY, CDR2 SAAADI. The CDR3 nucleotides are TGCGCCAGCAGTGAGTATGGGGGCACTGGAGATCGGCTCTACGAGCAGTACTTC. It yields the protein CASSEYGGTGDRLYEQYF.

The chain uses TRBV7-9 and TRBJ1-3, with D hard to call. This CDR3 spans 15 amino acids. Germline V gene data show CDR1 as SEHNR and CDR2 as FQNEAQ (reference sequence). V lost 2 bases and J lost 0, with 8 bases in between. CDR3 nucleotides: TGTGCCAGCAGCTTAACGGTGAGCTCTGGAAACACCATATATTTT. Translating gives CASSLTVSSGNTIYF.

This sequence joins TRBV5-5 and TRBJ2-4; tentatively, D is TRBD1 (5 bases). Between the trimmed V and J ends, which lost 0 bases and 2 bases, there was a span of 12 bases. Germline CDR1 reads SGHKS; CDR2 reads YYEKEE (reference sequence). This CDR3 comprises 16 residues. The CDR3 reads CASSLGPGSTKNIQYF. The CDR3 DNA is TGTGCCAGCAGCTTGGGTCCAGGGTCTACCAAAAACATTCAGTACTTC.

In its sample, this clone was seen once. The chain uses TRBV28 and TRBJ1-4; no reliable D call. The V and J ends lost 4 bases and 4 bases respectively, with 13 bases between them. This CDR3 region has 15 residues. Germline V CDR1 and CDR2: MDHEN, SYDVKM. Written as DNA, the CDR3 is TGTGCCAGCAGTTCCGCAGGAGGGCGTAATGAAAAACTGTTTTTT. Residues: CASSSAGGRNEKLFF. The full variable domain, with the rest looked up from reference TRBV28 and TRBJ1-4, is DVKVTQSSRYLVKRTGEKVFLECVQDMDHENMFWYRQDPGLGLRLIYFSYDVKMKEKGDIPEGYSVSREKKERFSLILESASTNQTSMYLCASSSAGGRNEKLFFGSGTQLSVL.

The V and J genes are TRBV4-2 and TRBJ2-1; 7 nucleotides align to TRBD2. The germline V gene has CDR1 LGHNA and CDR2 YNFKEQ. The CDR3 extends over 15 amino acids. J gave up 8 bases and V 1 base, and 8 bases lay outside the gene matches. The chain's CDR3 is CASSQATSVTYEQFF. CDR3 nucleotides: TGTGCCAGCAGCCAAGCTACTAGCGTGACGTATGAGCAGTTCTTC.

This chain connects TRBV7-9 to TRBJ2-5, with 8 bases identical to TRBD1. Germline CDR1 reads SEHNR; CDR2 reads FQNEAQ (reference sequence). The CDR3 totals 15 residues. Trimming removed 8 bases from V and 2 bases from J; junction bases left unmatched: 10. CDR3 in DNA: TGTGCCAGCTTCGTACAGGGGGAAAGTCAAGAGACCCAGTACTTC. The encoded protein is CASFVQGESQETQYF.

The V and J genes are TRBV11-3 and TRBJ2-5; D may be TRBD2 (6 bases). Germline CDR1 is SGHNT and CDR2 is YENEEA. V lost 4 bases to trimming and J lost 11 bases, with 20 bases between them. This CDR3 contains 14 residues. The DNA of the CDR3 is TGTGCCAGCAGCTCATCGCCGGACTCAAGCGGGCAGTACTTC. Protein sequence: CASSSSPDSSGQYF.

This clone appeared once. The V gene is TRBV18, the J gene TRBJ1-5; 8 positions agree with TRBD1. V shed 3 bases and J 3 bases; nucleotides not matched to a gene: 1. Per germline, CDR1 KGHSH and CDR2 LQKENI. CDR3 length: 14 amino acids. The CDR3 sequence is CASSPGQDNQPQHF. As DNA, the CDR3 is TGTGCCAGCTCACCGGGACAGGACAATCAGCCCCAGCATTTT.

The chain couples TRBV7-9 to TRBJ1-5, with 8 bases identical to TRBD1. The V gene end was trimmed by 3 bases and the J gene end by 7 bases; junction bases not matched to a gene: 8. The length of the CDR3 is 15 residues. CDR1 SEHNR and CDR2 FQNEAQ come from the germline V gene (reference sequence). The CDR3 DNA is TGTGCCAGCAGCTTCGGGACAGGCGGGAGACAGCCCCAGCATTTT. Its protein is CASSFGTGGRQPQHF.